This TCR beta chain was captured in a study of T cell changes during pregnancy in multiple sclerosis. Sequencing was performed with immunoSEQ multiplex PCR; in TCRdb, only in-frame clones are kept and a portion is missing. The table has about 52,000 clones, 80% to 95% seen once; the top ten hold less than 0.25%. The receptor was isolated from a female donor with multiple sclerosis, enrolled in a pregnancy study. The source was CD4+ T cells from peripheral blood mononuclear cells, collected in the third trimester of pregnancy.

CDR3 in amino acids: CATRTGGFLDTQYF. CDR3 nucleotide sequence: TGTGCCACCCGGACAGGGGGTTTCTTGGATACGCAGTATTTT. V is TRBV11-1 and J is TRBJ2-3; 10 bases agree with TRBD1. Germline V CDR1 and CDR2: SGHAT, FQDESV (reference sequence). The CDR3 extends over 14 amino acids. V shed 10 bases, J shed 6 bases, and the junction held 10 bases outside the gene matches.